This paragraph reports one T cell receptor (beta chain). This clone came up a few times. The clone's antigen remains unknown. No base quality values were provided; no much bigger clone lies one nucleotide off. The library was built by means of the immunoSEQ multiplex PCR assay. For the multiplex PCR, a mixture combining 60 forward primers for TCR Vbeta segments and 13 reverse primers for TCR Jbeta segments was used. Amplification of the CDR3 region of rearranged TCR beta genes was performed with a multiplex PCR assay on genomic DNA. The amplified TCR beta libraries were sequenced on the Illumina HiSeq System as 87-base-pair reads. In the source study's methods: In a later analysis, tens of millions of unique TCR beta chains were counted across the 650 to 700 repertoires, and around 11 million of these chains were shared by at least two donors. To remove PCR and sequencing errors, raw reads were error-corrected and collapsed into unique sequences using a nearest-neighbor algorithm that merged closely related sequences. CDR3 sequences were aligned to IMGT reference sequences to assign V, D and J gene segments. For a sequence to be retained, a match of at least six nucleotides to both a V gene segment and a J gene segment was required. A rearrangement counted as productive if the CDR3 had no stop codons and remained in frame with V and J, and every other rearrangement counted as non-productive. CDR3 was defined by IMGT convention, running from the second conserved V-encoded cysteine to the conserved J-encoded phenylalanine. The earlier analysis of some 600 of the donors excluded sequences that lacked an unambiguous match to a single V gene segment. In an earlier analysis of 587 of the donors, V segments were called functional above 56.7% productive rearrangements and were called segregating when the between-donor standard deviation exceeded 5%. A statistical classification framework was built to diagnose cytomegalovirus status from the catalog of TCR beta chain sequences. A later analysis assigned V and J genes by comparing TCR nucleotide sequences with IMGT/GENE-DB human TR gene sequences. The TCRdist pipeline was used in a later analysis to assign CDR3 sequences and most-parsimonious VDJ recombination scenarios. In a later analysis, every TCR beta chain was defined by the combination of its CDR3 amino acid sequence and its V-gene family, and reads without a unique V-gene family were dropped. As a way to deal with suspected cross-contamination and a sequencing artifact, a later analysis dropped roughly 620 nucleotide sequences that were highly shared and had low generation probability. In a later analysis, a clonal expansion index for each public chain was calculated from normalized within-repertoire ranks of inferred template counts. A later analysis computed generation probabilities with a VDJ recombination model fitted to out-of-frame rearrangements, and checked the results against IGoR. A later analysis scored TCR-TCR, TCR-HLA and TCR-CMV co-occurrence with hypergeometric tests, applying a repertoire-size bias correction to TCR pairs. A later analysis estimated false discovery rates by permuting HLA or CMV assignments 20 times. A later analysis grouped co-occurring TCRs with DBSCAN, adding TCRdist sequence similarity when clustering within HLA-allele-positive subsets. For co-occurrence clustering, repertoires with fewer than 30,000 or more than 120,000 public chains were excluded, along with about five repertoires with anomalous nucleotide sharing. TCRdb provides this immuneACCESS table in a form limited to in-frame rearrangements. Some clones are lacking; in checked studies, under half of them reflect an unresolved V gene, and why the rest are absent is not known. V and J calls plus clone size are reproduced from that table; the DNA served to infer D and trimming. The sample table holds approximately 90,000 clones, of which approximately 63% were seen once. The ten most abundant clones make up roughly 6.8% of the sample.

This entry comes from a study of cytomegalovirus exposure and HLA in healthy donors (dated by TCRdb to about 2017). Background for the entire study: According to an earlier analysis of 587 of the donors, 200 million or so T cells yielded approximately 120 million unique TCR beta sequences and less than 300 Gb of sequence data. Roughly 300 gigabases of sequencing data and around 87 million unique TCR sequences were included in an early release covering about 700 HLA-typed donors. The genetic ancestry cluster associated with self-reported Caucasian donors included 70% to 85% of the roughly 390 genotyped donors. The study aimed to test whether cataloging public T cell receptors could reveal signatures of past pathogen exposure. The study used immunosequencing to profile the T cell repertoires of under 700 subjects and linked those repertoires to cytomegalovirus serostatus. In addition to the first cohort of 666 subjects, a separate validation cohort of 120 different subjects was used. To predict cytomegalovirus infection status, the study brought together high-throughput TCR immunosequencing, statistical association of individual TCRs with disease status, and machine learning. To study patterns of TCR occurrence, a later analysis re-analyzed previously published TCR beta repertoires from 600 to 750 donors and added high-resolution HLA genotyping. Rather than using new phenotypic data, the later analysis identified candidate immune exposures from TCR beta sequences and from how often those sequences occurred across donors. An earlier analysis of 500 to 750 of the donors applied high-throughput TCR beta sequencing to assess whether each TCR beta V gene segment acted as functional or pseudogenic. Donor age, sex, ethnicity and CMV serostatus were compiled alongside the repertoire data. Genome-wide SNP genotypes for about 65% of the 666 donors were used in a later genetic analysis, which treated that subset as a discovery cohort. All discovery cohort repertoires had been generated on a single sequencing platform. HLA typing covered class I and class II loci at four-digit resolution. Typing coverage varied by locus: 629-630 donors for A, B, C, DRB1 and DQB1; around 560 for DQA1; some 610 for DPA1; 450 to 480 for DPB1. Because of strong linkage in the cohort, roughly five DR-DQ haplotypes were treated as single units for association and clustering. On average, roughly 200,000 unique TCR beta nucleotide sequences were sequenced per donor among some 430 genotyped donors of the cohort, with approximately 18% of those sequences being non-productive.

Study-wide conclusions, independent of this receptor: Roughly uniform sequencing depth across donors was assumed in presence/absence analyses, although this assumption may not hold. The classifier was reported to diagnose cytomegalovirus status with high specificity and sensitivity in both the original and validation cohorts. Most TCR sequences were observed very rarely across donors, whereas some public TCRs were present in many individuals. In vitro tests confirmed that three of the cytomegalovirus-associated TCR beta chains recognize cytomegalovirus antigens. A further reported finding was that TCR beta sequences accurately predicted the HLA-A and HLA-B alleles for most subjects in the first cohort. A later genetic analysis associated a missense DCLRE1C variant with V-gene and J-gene trimming of TCR beta chains, and an independent cohort replicated the association. The earlier analysis of 587 of the donors excluded approximately 17 rarely observed V segments, including chromosome 9 orphons, because counts were too low. Because some donors lacked HLA typing at each locus, the association tests relied only on the typed subset. In a later analysis, HLA-associated TCR beta chains were found to be more clonally expanded and to have lower generation probabilities than equally common non-associated chains. The authors suggested that the approach could potentially be generalized to other disease states and immunological phenotypes. When HLA alleles, especially DR and DQ, strongly co-occurred, attributing TCR associations to individual alleles was difficult. In a later analysis, most CMV-associated TCR beta chains were found to appear HLA-restricted, with HLA associations seemingly driven largely by CMV exposure. Compared with the 666-donor mean, donors in an Asian-associated ancestry cluster had fewer N-insertions in productive TCRs, according to a later genetic analysis. Broadly in line with IMGT annotations, most TCR beta V segments showed up in productive rearrangements about 90% or about 30% of the time in an earlier analysis of several hundred of the donors. In a later analysis, some 18,000 TCR beta sequences were associated with specific HLA alleles at a false discovery rate of 0.05. The cohort was sequenced for TCR beta chains only, and without alpha or paired-chain data the features that could be detected were limited. A later analysis found that TCR association rates varied across HLA loci, with DRB1 alleles showing the most associated TCRs and HLA-C alleles the fewest. Correlated functional status among segregating V segments might reflect linkage disequilibrium, but an unknown experimental factor could not be ruled out. A group of highly shared sequence variants was considered likely to be a technical artifact of the sequencing pipeline. The only immune exposure information available for the cohort was CMV serostatus. In the study, some 180 TCR beta chains were listed as associated with cytomegalovirus. A later analysis reported that several top co-occurrence clusters appeared linked to parvovirus B19, influenza, CMV and Epstein-Barr virus.

The cohort consisted of 600 or so healthy bone marrow donors. At the time of sampling, all cohort members were nominally healthy, though unrecorded immune exposures were likely present. The donor was CMV seronegative and was included in the group of 352 seronegative cohort members. Each donor provided a peripheral blood sample, and peripheral blood mononuclear cells were used for TCR beta sequencing. The Qiagen DNeasy Blood Extraction Kit was used to extract genomic DNA from the blood cell samples. What was sequenced was PBMCs. This TCR was recovered from a woman aged 25 to 39 in good health and CMV-seronegative.

The nucleotide sequence is TGTGCCAGCACACATCAGGGAACTGACTATGGCTACACCTTC. Protein translation: CASTHQGTDYGYTF. The V and J genes are TRBV6-5 and TRBJ1-2, and TRBD1 may be the D gene, going by 5 matching bases. V is clipped by 7 bases and J by 3 bases, and the sequence between their germline boundaries is 15 bases long. The CDR3 runs 14 residues from the cysteine to the phenylalanine. CDR3 DNA only is kept here, 42 bases in frame from base 1. From the germline V gene, CDR1 is MNHEY and CDR2 is SVGAGI.